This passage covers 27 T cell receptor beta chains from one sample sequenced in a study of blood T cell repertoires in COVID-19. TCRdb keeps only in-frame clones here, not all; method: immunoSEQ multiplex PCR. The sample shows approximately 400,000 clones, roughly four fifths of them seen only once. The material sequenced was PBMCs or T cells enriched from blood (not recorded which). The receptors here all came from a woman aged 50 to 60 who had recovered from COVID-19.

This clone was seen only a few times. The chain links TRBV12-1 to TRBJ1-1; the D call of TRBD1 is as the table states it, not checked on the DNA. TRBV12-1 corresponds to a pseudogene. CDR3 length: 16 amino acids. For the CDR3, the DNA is TGTGCCAGCAGAACCGAGAATCAGGGGAATAAGGCTGAAGCTTTCTTT. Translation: CASRTENQGNKAEAFF.

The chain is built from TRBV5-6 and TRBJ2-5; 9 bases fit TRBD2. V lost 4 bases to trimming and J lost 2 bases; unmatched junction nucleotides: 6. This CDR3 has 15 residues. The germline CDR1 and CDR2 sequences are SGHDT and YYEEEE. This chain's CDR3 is CASSPAGGPQETQYF. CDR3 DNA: TGTGCCAGCAGCCCAGCGGGGGGCCCTCAAGAGACCCAGTACTTC.

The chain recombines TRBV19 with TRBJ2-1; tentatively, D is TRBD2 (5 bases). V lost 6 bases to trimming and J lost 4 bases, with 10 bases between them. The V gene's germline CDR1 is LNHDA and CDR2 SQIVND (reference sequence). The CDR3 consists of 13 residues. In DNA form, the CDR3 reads TGTGCCAGTAGCCGGAGGCTGTACAATGAGCAGTTCTTC. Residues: CASSRRLYNEQFF.

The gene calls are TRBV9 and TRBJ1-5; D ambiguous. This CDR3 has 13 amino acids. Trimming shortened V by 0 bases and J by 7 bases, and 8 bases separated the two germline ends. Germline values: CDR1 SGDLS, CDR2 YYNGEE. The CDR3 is CASSVGPNQPQHF. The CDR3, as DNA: TGTGCCAGCAGCGTAGGGCCAAACCAGCCCCAGCATTTT.

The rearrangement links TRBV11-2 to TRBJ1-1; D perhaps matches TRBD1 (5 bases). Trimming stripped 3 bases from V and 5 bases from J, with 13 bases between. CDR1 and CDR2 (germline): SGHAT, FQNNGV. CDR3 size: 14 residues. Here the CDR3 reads CASSFQGILTEAFF. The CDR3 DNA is TGTGCCAGCAGCTTTCAGGGAATATTGACTGAAGCTTTCTTT.

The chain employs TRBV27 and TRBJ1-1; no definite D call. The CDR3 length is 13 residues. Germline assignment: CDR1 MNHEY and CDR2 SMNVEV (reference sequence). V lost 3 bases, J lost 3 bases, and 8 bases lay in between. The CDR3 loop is CASSFLRDTEAFF. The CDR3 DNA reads TGTGCCAGCAGTTTCCTACGGGACACTGAAGCTTTCTTT.

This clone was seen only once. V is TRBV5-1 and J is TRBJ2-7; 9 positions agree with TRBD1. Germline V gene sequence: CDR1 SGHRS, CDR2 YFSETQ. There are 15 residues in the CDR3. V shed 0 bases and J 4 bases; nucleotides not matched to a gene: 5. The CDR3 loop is CASSLDRGLAYEQYF. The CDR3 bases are TGCGCCAGCAGCTTGGACAGGGGGCTGGCGTACGAGCAGTACTTC.

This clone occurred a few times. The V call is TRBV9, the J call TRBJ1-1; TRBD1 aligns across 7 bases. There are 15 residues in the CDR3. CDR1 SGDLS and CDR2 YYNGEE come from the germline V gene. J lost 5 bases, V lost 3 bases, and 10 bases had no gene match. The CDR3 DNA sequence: TGTGCCAGCAGCGGGACAGGAGAACCTAGGACTGAAGCTTTCTTT. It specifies CASSGTGEPRTEAFF. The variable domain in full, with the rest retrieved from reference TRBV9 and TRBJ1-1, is DSGVTQTPKHLITATGQRVTLRCSPRSGDLSVYWYQQSLDQGLQFLIQYYNGEERAKGNILERFSAQQFPDLHSELNLSSLELGDSALYFCASSGTGEPRTEAFFGQGTRLTVV.

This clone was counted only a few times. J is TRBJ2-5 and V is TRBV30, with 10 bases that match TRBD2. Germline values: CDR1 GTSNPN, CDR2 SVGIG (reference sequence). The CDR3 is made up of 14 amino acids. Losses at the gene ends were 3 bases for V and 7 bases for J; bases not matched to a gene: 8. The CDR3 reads CAWRVAGGLGTQYF. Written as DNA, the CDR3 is TGTGCCTGGAGGGTAGCGGGAGGACTCGGGACCCAGTACTTC.

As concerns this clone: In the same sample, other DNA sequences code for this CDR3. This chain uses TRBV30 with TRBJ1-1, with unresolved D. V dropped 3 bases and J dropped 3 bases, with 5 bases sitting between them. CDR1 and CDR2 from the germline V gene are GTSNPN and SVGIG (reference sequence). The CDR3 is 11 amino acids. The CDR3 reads CAWRAYTEAFF. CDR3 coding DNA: TGTGCCTGGAGGGCCTACACTGAAGCTTTCTTT.

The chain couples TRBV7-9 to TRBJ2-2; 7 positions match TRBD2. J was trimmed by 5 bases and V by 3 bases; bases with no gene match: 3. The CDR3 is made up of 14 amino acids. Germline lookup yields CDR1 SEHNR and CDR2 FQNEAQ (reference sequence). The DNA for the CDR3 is TGTGCCAGCAGCTTTACTAGCGAAACCGGGGAGCTGTTTTTT. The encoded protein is CASSFTSETGELFF.

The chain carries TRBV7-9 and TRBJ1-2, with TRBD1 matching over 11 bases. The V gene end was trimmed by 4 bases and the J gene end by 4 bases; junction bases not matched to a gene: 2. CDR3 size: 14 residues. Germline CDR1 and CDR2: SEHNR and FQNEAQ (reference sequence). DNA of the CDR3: TGTGCCAGCAGCTGGGACAGGGGGTCCTATGGCTACACCTTC. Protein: CASSWDRGSYGYTF.

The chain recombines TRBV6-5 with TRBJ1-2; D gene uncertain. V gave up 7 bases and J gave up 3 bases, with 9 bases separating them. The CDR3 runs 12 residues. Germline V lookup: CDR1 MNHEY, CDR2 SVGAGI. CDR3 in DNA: TGTGCCAGCACTTATGACTACTATGGCTACACCTTC. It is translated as CASTYDYYGYTF.

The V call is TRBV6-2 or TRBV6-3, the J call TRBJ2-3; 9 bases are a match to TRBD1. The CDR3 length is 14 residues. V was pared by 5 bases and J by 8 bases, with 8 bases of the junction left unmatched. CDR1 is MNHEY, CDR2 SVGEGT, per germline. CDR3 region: CASSRAGQGGTQYF. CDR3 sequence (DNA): TGTGCCAGCAGTAGGGCGGGACAGGGCGGTACGCAGTATTTT.

This chain's CDR3 is CASSLLSKDRVGNSPLHF. The CDR3 DNA is TGTGCCAGCAGTTTACTCTCAAAGGACAGGGTGGGCAATTCACCCCTCCACTTT. The chain links TRBV27 to TRBJ1-6, with 8 nucleotides matching TRBD1. The ends lost 2 bases at V and 7 bases at J; junction bases unmatched: 13. CDR1 is MNHEY and CDR2 is SMNVEV in the germline V gene (reference sequence). The CDR3 is 18 residues long.

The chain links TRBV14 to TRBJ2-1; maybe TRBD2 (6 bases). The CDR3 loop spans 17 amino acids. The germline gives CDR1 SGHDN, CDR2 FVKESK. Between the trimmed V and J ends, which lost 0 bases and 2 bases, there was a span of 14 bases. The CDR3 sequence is CASSQDVWGDTYNEQFF. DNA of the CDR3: TGTGCCAGCAGCCAAGATGTGTGGGGGGATACCTACAATGAGCAGTTCTTC.

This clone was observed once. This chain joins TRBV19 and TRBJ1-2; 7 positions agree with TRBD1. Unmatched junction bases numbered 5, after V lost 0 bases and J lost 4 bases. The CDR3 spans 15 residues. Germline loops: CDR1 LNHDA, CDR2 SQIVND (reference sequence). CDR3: CASSIDLGTVYGYTF. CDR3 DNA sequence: TGTGCCAGTAGTATAGATTTGGGGACAGTCTATGGCTACACCTTC.

CDR3 sequence reads: CASSQIPQGVHSTDTQYF. CDR3 bases: TGCGCCAGCAGCCAGATCCCACAGGGAGTCCATAGCACAGATACGCAGTATTTT. V usage is TRBV4-1 and J usage is TRBJ2-3, with D tentatively TRBD1 (6 bases). The CDR3 runs to 18 residues. CDR1 and CDR2 (germline): MGHRA, YSYEKL. Trimming stripped 3 bases from V and 0 bases from J, with 19 bases between.

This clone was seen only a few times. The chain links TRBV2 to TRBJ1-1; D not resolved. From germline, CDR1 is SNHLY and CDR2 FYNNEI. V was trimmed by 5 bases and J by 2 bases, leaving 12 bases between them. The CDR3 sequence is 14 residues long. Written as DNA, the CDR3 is TGTGCCAGCAGTCCTCCTCCAGGAAACACTGAAGCTTTCTTT. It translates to CASSPPPGNTEAFF.

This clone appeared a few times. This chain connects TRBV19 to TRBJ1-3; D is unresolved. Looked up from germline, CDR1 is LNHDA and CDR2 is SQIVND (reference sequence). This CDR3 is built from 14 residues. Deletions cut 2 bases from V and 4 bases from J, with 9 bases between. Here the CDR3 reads CASSILGRGNTIYF. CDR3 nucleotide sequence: TGTGCCAGTAGTATACTCGGCAGGGGAAACACCATATATTTT.

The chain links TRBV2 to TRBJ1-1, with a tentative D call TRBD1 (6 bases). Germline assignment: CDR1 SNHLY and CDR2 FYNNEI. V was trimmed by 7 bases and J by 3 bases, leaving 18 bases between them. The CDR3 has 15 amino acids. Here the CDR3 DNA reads TGTGCCAGCACCGGACCCCAGGGGAAGGACACTGAAGCTTTCTTT. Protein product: CASTGPQGKDTEAFF.

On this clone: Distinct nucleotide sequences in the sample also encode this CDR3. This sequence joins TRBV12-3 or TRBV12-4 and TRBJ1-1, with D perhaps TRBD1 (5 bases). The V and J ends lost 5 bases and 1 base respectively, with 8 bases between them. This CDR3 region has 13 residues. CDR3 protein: CASSAGPNTEAFF. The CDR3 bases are TGTGCCAGCAGTGCAGGGCCGAACACTGAAGCTTTCTTT.

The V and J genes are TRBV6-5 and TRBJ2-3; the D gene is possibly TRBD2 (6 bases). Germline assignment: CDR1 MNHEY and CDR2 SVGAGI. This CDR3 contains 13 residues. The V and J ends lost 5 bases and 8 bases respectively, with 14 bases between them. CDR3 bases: TGTGCCAGCAGTCCAAATCGGAGGGGTACGCAGTATTTT. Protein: CASSPNRRGTQYF.

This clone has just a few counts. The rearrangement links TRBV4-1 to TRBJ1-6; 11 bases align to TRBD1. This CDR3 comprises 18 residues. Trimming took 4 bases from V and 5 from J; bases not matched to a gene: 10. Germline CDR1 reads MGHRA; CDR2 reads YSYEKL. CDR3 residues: CASSPALGTGGNNSPLHF. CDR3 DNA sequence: TGCGCCAGCAGCCCCGCCCTCGGGACAGGGGGGAATAATTCACCCCTCCACTTT.

The CDR3 sequence: CASSPGQGINTEAFF. CDR3 nucleotide sequence: TGCGCCAGCAGCCCAGGACAGGGTATCAACACTGAAGCTTTCTTT. The chain employs TRBV4-1 and TRBJ1-1; 8 nucleotides agree with TRBD1. The germline CDR1 and CDR2 sequences are MGHRA and YSYEKL. The ends lost 4 bases at V and 2 bases at J; junction bases unmatched: 6. The CDR3 covers 15 residues.

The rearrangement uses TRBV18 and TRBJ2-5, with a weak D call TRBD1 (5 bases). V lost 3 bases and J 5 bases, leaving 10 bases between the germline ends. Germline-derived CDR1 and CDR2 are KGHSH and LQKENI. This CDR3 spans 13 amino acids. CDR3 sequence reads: CASSPRVEETQYF. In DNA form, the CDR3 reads TGTGCCAGCTCACCCAGGGTTGAGGAGACCCAGTACTTC.

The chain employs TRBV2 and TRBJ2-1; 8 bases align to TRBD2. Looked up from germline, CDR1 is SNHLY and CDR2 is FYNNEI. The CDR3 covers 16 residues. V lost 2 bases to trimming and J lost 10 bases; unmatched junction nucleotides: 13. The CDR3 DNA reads TGTGCCAGCAGTGAACAAATGCGGCTAGCGGGTAGCGAGCAGTTCTTC. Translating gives CASSEQMRLAGSEQFF.